The subject of this entry is one T cell receptor beta chain. The TCR beta cDNA came from 5'RACE template switching with UMIs. TCRdb reprocessed the 5' RACE reads and reports one entry per CDR3 protein, with no DNA. Its table lists 130,000 to 150,000 distinct CDR3 sequences. This entry belongs to a study of T cells expressing NK-cell markers. Study-wide context: It was from sorted CD3+CD56+NKG2C+, CD3+CD56+NKG2C- and CD3+CD56-NKG2C+ T cells that TCR beta repertoires came.

This CDR3 is built from 13 residues. This chain connects TRBV12-3 or TRBV12-4 to TRBJ2-1. This TCR was sampled from a young man in good health. The sequenced sample consisted of blood T cells: a sorted CD56 or NKG2C T cell subset, CD4+ or CD8+ T cells, or bulk PBMC T cells (not recorded which). The CDR3 here is CASSLAGVGEQFF.